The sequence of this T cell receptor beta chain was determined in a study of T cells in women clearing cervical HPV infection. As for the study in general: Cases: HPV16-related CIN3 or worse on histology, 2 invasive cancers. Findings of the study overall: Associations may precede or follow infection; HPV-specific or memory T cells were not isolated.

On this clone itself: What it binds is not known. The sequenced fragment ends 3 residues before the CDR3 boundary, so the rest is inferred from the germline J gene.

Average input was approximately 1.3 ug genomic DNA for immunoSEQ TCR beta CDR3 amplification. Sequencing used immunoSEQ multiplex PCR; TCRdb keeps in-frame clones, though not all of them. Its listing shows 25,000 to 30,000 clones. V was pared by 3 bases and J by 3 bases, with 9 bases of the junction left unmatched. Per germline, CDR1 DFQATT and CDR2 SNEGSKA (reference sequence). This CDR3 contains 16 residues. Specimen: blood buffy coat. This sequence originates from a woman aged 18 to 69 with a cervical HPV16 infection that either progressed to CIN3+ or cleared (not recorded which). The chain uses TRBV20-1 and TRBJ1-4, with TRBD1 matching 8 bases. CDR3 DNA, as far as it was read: TGCAGTGCTAGCGGGACAGGTCCGCAACCTAATGAAAAA. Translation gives CSASGTGPQPNEK. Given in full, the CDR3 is CSASGTGPQPNEKLFF.